The 3 T cell receptor beta chains listed next were all sequenced from one sample in a study of a mutant IDH1 vaccine in newly diagnosed glioma. The protocol was immunoSEQ multiplex PCR, while the TCRdb copy is restricted to in-frame clones and leaves out a portion. The sample consists of about 53,000 clones, about 81% of them appearing once. These receptors lack a known antigen. Time point meaning: week 23, last vaccination. Every vaccination contained 300 ug of the mutant IDH1 20-mer peptide and was paired with topical imiquimod. The source was PBMCs, collected from a glioma patient whose treatment included an IDH1 peptide vaccine. The source of these receptors is a middle-aged woman with glioma. Some clones in this sample may be carry-over from other donors' samples.

This clone was recorded once. V and J are TRBV6-1 and TRBJ1-1, with D hard to call. There are 12 residues in the CDR3. Per the germline V gene, CDR1 is MNHNS and CDR2 is SASEGT. The ends were cut back, 6 bases at V and 0 bases at J, with 5 bases in the middle. CDR3 amino acids: CASRGMNTEAFF. The CDR3 DNA reads TGTGCCAGCAGGGGGATGAACACTGAAGCTTTCTTT.

This chain connects TRBV20-1 to TRBJ1-2; D gene uncertain. V gave up 4 bases and J gave up 8 bases, with 11 bases separating them. CDR3 length: 11 amino acids. Germline assignment: CDR1 DFQATT and CDR2 SNEGSKA (reference sequence). In nucleotides, the CDR3 is TGCAGTGCTAAGGAGGCGGGGGGCTACACCTTC. Protein: CSAKEAGGYTF.

CDR3 in amino acids: CASSLVQGAGANVLTF. The CDR3 DNA is TGCGCCAGCAGCTTGGTTCAGGGGGCCGGGGCCAACGTCCTGACTTTC. The chain has TRBV5-1 and TRBJ2-6; 8 nucleotides agree with TRBD1. Germline CDR1 SGHRS, CDR2 YFSETQ. CDR3 length: 16 amino acids. The junction had 3 bases not matched to a gene; V was cut back by 0 bases and J by 4 bases. Based on the CDR3 plus reference TRBV5-1 and TRBJ2-6, the full variable domain is KAGVTQTPRYLIKTRGQQVTLSCSPISGHRSVSWYQQTPGQGLQFLFEYFSETQRNKGNFPGRFSGRQFSNSRSEMNVSTLELGDSALYLCASSLVQGAGANVLTFGAGSRLTVL.